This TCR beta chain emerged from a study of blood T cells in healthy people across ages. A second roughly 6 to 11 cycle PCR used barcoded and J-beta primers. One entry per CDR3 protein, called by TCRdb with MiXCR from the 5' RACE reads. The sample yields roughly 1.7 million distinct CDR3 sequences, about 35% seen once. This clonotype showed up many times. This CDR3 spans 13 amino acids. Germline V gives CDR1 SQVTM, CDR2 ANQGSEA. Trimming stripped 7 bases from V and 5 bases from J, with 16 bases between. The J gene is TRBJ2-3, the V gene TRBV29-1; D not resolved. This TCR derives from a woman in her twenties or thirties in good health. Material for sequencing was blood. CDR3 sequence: CSATTPSEDTQYF. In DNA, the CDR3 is TGCAGCGCTACCACACCTAGTGAAGATACGCAGTATTTT.